Below, 30 T cell receptor beta chains from the same sample are listed, as sequenced in a study of cytomegalovirus exposure and HLA in healthy donors. Vbeta (60) and Jbeta (13) primers were used in the PCR. The assay was immunoSEQ multiplex PCR, and TCRdb's table has in-frame clones only and misses some. Here the sample spans a few hundred thousand clones, approximately 78% being singletons. The material sequenced was PBMCs. The receptor source for this set is a young man in good health and CMV-seronegative.

A few counts support this clone. The rearrangement links TRBV5-4 to TRBJ2-5, with 12 positions matching TRBD2. J was trimmed by 5 bases and V by 4 bases; bases with no gene match: 9. CDR3 length equals 16 residues. Looked up from germline, CDR1 is SGHNT and CDR2 is YYREEE (reference sequence). CDR3 sequence reads: CASSSSSGGAWETQYF. In DNA form, the CDR3 reads TGTGCCAGCAGCAGCTCTAGCGGGGGGGCCTGGGAGACCCAGTACTTC.

This chain uses TRBV28 with TRBJ1-5, with 9 positions matching TRBD1. Germline V gene data show CDR1 as MDHEN and CDR2 as SYDVKM. The CDR3 length is 14 residues. The ends lost 7 bases at V and 5 bases at J; junction bases unmatched: 6. This CDR3 is CASIKGQGYQPQHF. In DNA form, the CDR3 reads TGTGCCAGCATTAAGGGACAGGGTTATCAGCCCCAGCATTTT.

This chain connects TRBV27 to TRBJ1-2, with D unclear. CDR1 MNHEY and CDR2 SMNVEV come from the germline V gene (reference sequence). The CDR3 sequence is 13 residues long. Trimming shortened V by 8 bases and J by 4 bases, and 14 bases separated the two germline ends. The CDR3 loop reads CASGLSSVYGYTF. The CDR3 region has the DNA TGTGCCAGCGGACTTTCCAGCGTCTATGGCTACACCTTC.

The chain carries TRBV9 and TRBJ1-2, with 7 bases lining up with TRBD1. Germline CDR1 reads SGDLS; CDR2 reads YYNGEE. Germline trimming cut 4 bases from V and 8 bases from J; bases unmatched to any gene: 8. CDR3 length: 13 residues. In DNA form, the CDR3 reads TGTGCCAGCAGCTCACGACAGGGAGGCGGCTACACCTTC. This gives the protein CASSSRQGGGYTF.

This clone was detected only a few times. The rearrangement joins TRBV21-1 to TRBJ1-6. TRBV21-1 is flagged as a pseudogene. There are 16 residues in the CDR3. The CDR3 DNA follows: TGTGCCAGCAGCAAAGGCTCGGGGGGCGGGAATTCACCCCTCCACTTT. Translation: CASSKGSGGGNSPLHF.

The genes are TRBV2 and TRBJ2-7; weak D call: TRBD2 (6 bases). The CDR3 sequence is 13 residues long. The germline CDR1 and CDR2 sequences are SNHLY and FYNNEI. Trimming stripped 5 bases from V and 4 bases from J, with 12 bases between. The CDR3 region is CASSLAGGYEQYF. The CDR3 coding sequence is TGTGCCAGCAGTCTGGCCGGAGGGTACGAGCAGTACTTC.

V is TRBV21-1 and J is TRBJ2-7; whether TRBD1, the table's D call, matches the DNA was not checked. TRBV21-1 is termed a pseudogene. This CDR3 spans 16 amino acids. Here the CDR3 DNA reads TGTGCCAGCAGCAAACCCACCAGGGGTCAGACCTACGAGCAGTACTTC. Translation gives CASSKPTRGQTYEQYF.

The V and J genes are TRBV7-2 and TRBJ2-1; maybe TRBD2 (6 bases). V was clipped by 5 bases and J by 14 bases, with 19 bases between them. The CDR3 is made up of 13 amino acids. CDR1 is SGHTA, CDR2 FQGNSA, per germline. Here the CDR3 reads CASSPGTHLGEFF. DNA of the CDR3: TGTGCCAGCAGCCCCGGGACTCACCTGGGGGAGTTCTTC. Full variable domain (outside the CDR3, taken from reference TRBV7-2 and TRBJ2-1): GAGVSQSPSNKVTEKGKDVELRCDPISGHTALYWYRQSLGQGLEFLIYFQGNSAPDKSGLPSDRFSAERTGGSVSTLTIQRTQQEDSAVYLCASSPGTHLGEFFGPGTRLTVL.

The chain has TRBV27 and TRBJ2-7; 10 bases map to TRBD1. V shed 3 bases and J 4 bases; nucleotides not matched to a gene: 6. The CDR3 contains 15 residues. Germline CDR1 reads MNHEY; CDR2 reads SMNVEV (reference sequence). The DNA of the CDR3 is TGTGCCAGCAGTTTGACAGGGGGCTATTCTTACGAGCAGTACTTC. It codes for CASSLTGGYSYEQYF.

V and J are TRBV19 and TRBJ2-3, with 8 bases aligning to TRBD2. V was clipped by 2 bases and J by 1 base; unmatched bases: 5. The CDR3 consists of 16 residues. Germline CDR1 is LNHDA and CDR2 is SQIVND (reference sequence). CDR3 sequence reads: CASSIQLAVGTDTQYF. In nucleotides, the CDR3 is TGTGCCAGTAGTATACAACTAGCGGTCGGCACAGATACGCAGTATTTT.

This clone was recorded once. The chain employs TRBV6-5 and TRBJ1-2; the D gene is possibly TRBD1 (6 bases). From germline, CDR1 is MNHEY and CDR2 SVGAGI. The CDR3 runs 13 residues. Trimming pared 2 bases from V and 4 bases from J, leaving 8 bases between. CDR3 in amino acids: CASSYGQLYGYTF. CDR3 in DNA: TGTGCCAGCAGTTACGGACAGCTCTATGGCTACACCTTC.

CDR3 nucleotide sequence: TGTGCCAGCAGTTCCTCAGGGAGCACTGAAGCTTTCTTT. Residues: CASSSSGSTEAFF. This chain joins TRBV6-5 and TRBJ1-1; maybe TRBD1 (5 bases). Germline CDR1 MNHEY, CDR2 SVGAGI. The CDR3 has 13 residues. V was trimmed by 4 bases and J by 4 bases, leaving 10 bases between them.

This clone appeared a few times. The CDR3 DNA follows: TGTGCCAGCTCACCATTACGAGCGGGGGGGCCAGAGACCCAGTACTTC. Its translation: CASSPLRAGGPETQYF. The rearrangement joins TRBV18 to TRBJ2-5; 10 bases agree with TRBD2. J gave up 4 bases and V 2 bases, and 7 bases lay outside the gene matches. CDR1 KGHSH and CDR2 LQKENI come from the germline V gene. The CDR3 is 16 residues long.

CDR3 in amino acids: CASSLADRDESPLHF. The CDR3 nucleotides are TGCGCCAGCAGCTTGGCTGACAGGGACGAATCACCCCTCCACTTT. The V call is TRBV5-1, the J call TRBJ1-6; 7 bases match TRBD1. This CDR3 has 15 amino acids. V shed 0 bases, J shed 10 bases, and the junction held 7 bases outside the gene matches. Germline CDR1 and CDR2: SGHRS and YFSETQ.

Note on this clone: Sequence at one end of the junction differs from germline and may be a read error. The chain has TRBV27 and TRBJ1-4; TRBD1 matches 9 bases. The germline CDR1 and CDR2 sequences are MNHEY and SMNVEV (reference sequence). The CDR3 totals 15 residues. The DNA for the CDR3 is TGTGCCAGCAGTGGGAGGACAGGGGCTAATCAAAAACTGTTTTTT. As protein: CASSGRTGANQKLFF.

The chain employs TRBV4-1 and TRBJ2-1; 14 positions match TRBD2. Germline V lookup: CDR1 MGHRA, CDR2 YSYEKL. The CDR3 runs to 16 residues. The V and J ends lost 6 bases and 8 bases, in that order; junction bases with no gene match: 9. CDR3 loop: CASRQGLAGVSHEQFF. The CDR3 coding sequence is TGCGCCAGCAGACAGGGACTAGCGGGGGTATCGCATGAGCAGTTCTTC.

J is TRBJ1-2 and V is TRBV12-2; the tabulated D call, TRBD1, remains unverified against the DNA. TRBV12-2 is flagged as a pseudogene. The length of the CDR3 is 17 residues. In DNA form, the CDR3 reads TGTGCAAGTCGCAACATTCTCCGGGACAGGGGTGTCTATGGCTACACCTTC. It encodes CASRNILRDRGVYGYTF.

The genes are TRBV13 and TRBJ2-7; TRBD1 matches 8 bases. Germline lookup yields CDR1 PRHDT and CDR2 FYEKMQ (reference sequence). This CDR3 contains 14 residues. J was trimmed by 5 bases and V by 4 bases; bases with no gene match: 7. The CDR3 region is CASSSALDRDEQYF. The CDR3 DNA follows: TGTGCCAGCAGCTCCGCCTTGGACAGGGACGAGCAGTACTTC.

As regards this clone: The junction departs from the called germline gene at one end, perhaps through a read error. This chain links TRBV7-2 with TRBJ2-6; 8 bases are a match to TRBD2. This CDR3 is built from 16 residues. In germline, CDR1 is SGHTA, CDR2 FQGNSA. DNA for the CDR3: TGTGCCAGCAGGCCGACGGGGGGGCCTGGGGCCAGCGTCCTGACTTTC. It yields the protein CASRPTGGPGASVLTF.

The chain employs TRBV7-9 and TRBJ2-7; 8 nucleotides line up with TRBD1. CDR1 and CDR2 (germline): SEHNR, FQNEAQ (reference sequence). The CDR3 extends over 16 amino acids. The V and J ends lost 1 base and 6 bases, in that order; junction bases with no gene match: 11. The CDR3 loop is CASSLGVSADRGEQYF. The CDR3 bases are TGTGCCAGCAGCTTAGGGGTTTCGGCAGACAGGGGCGAGCAGTACTTC.

A note on this clone: Sequence at one end of the junction differs from germline and may be a read error. J is TRBJ1-6 and V is TRBV7-9; TRBD1 matches 8 bases. The CDR3 is 16 amino acids. The germline CDR1 and CDR2 sequences are SEHNR and FQNEAQ (reference sequence). The CDR3 DNA sequence: TGTTCCAGCAGCCAAACAGGGGGTTCCTATAATTCACCCCTCCACTTT. The encoded protein is CSSSQTGGSYNSPLHF.

V is TRBV5-1 and J is TRBJ2-5, with 13 bases that match TRBD2. J gave up 1 base and V 5 bases, and 2 bases lay outside the gene matches. This CDR3 is built from 15 residues. The germline CDR1 and CDR2 sequences are SGHRS and YFSETQ. The CDR3 region has the DNA TGCGCCAGCAGACGACTAGCGGGGGGCCAAGAGACCCAGTACTTC. Its translation is CASRRLAGGQETQYF.

The chain joins TRBV5-1 to TRBJ2-5; D is undetermined. V lost 2 bases and J 2 bases, leaving 7 bases between the germline ends. The CDR3 contains 13 residues. Germline assignment: CDR1 SGHRS and CDR2 YFSETQ. The CDR3 loop is CASSFGPQETQYF. DNA for the CDR3: TGCGCCAGCAGCTTTGGGCCACAAGAGACCCAGTACTTC.

CDR3 loop: CASSPPVSTDTQYF. As DNA, the CDR3 is TGTGCCAGCAGCCCCCCAGTAAGCACAGATACGCAGTATTTT. The rearrangement uses TRBV25-1 and TRBJ2-3; D call uncertain. The V end lost 6 bases, the J end lost 0 bases, and 10 bases lay between the germline ends. Germline CDR1 reads MGHDK; CDR2 reads SYGVNS. The CDR3 runs to 14 residues.

The table lists this clone with a count of one. The V call is TRBV5-1, the J call TRBJ1-3; 7 nucleotides line up with TRBD1. The ends lost 4 bases at V and 3 bases at J; junction bases unmatched: 10. Germline V lookup: CDR1 SGHRS, CDR2 YFSETQ. The CDR3 loop spans 16 amino acids. The CDR3 spells CASSQTGLLSGNTIYF. DNA of the CDR3: TGCGCCAGCAGCCAGACAGGGCTCCTCAGTGGAAACACCATATATTTT.

The rearrangement uses TRBV10-3 and TRBJ1-1, with no clear D. In germline, CDR1 is ENHRY, CDR2 SYGVKD. V lost 6 bases to trimming and J lost 0 bases, with 11 bases between them. This CDR3 spans 14 amino acids. The CDR3 spells CAIRPGGLNTEAFF. The DNA of the CDR3 is TGTGCCATCAGGCCTGGAGGTCTGAACACTGAAGCTTTCTTT.

The rearrangement links TRBV6-5 to TRBJ1-6; a possible D gene is TRBD1 (5 bases). From germline, CDR1 is MNHEY and CDR2 SVGAGI. The CDR3 spans 14 residues. V was clipped by 7 bases and J by 10 bases, with 17 bases between them. In DNA form, the CDR3 reads TGTGCCAGCACTAAAGGAGGGGAGAGATCACCCCTCCACTTT. Translating gives CASTKGGERSPLHF.

The chain couples TRBV29-1 to TRBJ1-1; D not certain. The germline V gene encodes CDR1 SQVTM and CDR2 ANQGSEA. CDR3 length equals 13 residues. The germline V and J ends were trimmed by 4 bases and 6 bases, with 15 bases remaining between them. The CDR3 loop is CSVVSSPPPEAFF. The CDR3 region has the DNA TGCAGCGTTGTCTCGAGCCCCCCCCCTGAAGCTTTCTTT. The full variable domain, its missing parts supplied by reference TRBV29-1 and TRBJ1-1, is SAVISQKPSRDICQRGTSLTIQCQVDSQVTMMFWYRQQPGQSLTLIATANQGSEATYESGFVIDKFPISRPNLTFSTLTVSNMSPEDSSIYLCSVVSSPPPEAFFGQGTRLTVV.

The chain uses TRBV6-5 and TRBJ1-6; D gene uncertain. The V and J ends lost 0 bases and 5 bases respectively, with 11 bases between them. Germline CDR1 and CDR2: MNHEY and SVGAGI. This CDR3 has 16 amino acids. The CDR3 DNA sequence: TGTGCCAGCAGTTACTCACGGTGGCAGGATAATTCACCCCTCCACTTT. Translation gives CASSYSRWQDNSPLHF.

This chain links TRBV6-1 with TRBJ2-1, with D hard to call. The germline V and J ends were trimmed by 4 bases and 9 bases, with 13 bases remaining between them. Germline V gene lookup returns CDR1 MNHNS and CDR2 SASEGT. This CDR3 spans 13 amino acids. The CDR3 reads CASSASVWSEQFF. For the CDR3, the DNA is TGTGCCAGCAGTGCAAGCGTCTGGAGTGAGCAGTTCTTC.